The clone carrying this TCR beta chain was observed at least ten times. Its specificity is unknown. One entry per CDR3 protein, called by TCRdb with MiXCR from the reads. The sample contains over 250,000 distinct CDR3 sequences, about 20% of which appear only once. The CDR3 contains 13 residues. CDR1 SGHTA and CDR2 FQGNSA come from the germline V gene. The V end was cut by 3 bases, the J end by 7 bases, with 10 bases between. The data belong to a study of T cell repertoires in cytomegalovirus infection. As for the study in general: Through public TCR beta signatures, both CMV infection and matching HLA type were indicated. Whole-study findings and limits: The study identified carriers of CMV plus the relevant HLA from cumulative public TCR beta family frequency. Dominating the ex vivo response were HLA-C-restricted CMV-specific TCR beta clonotypes.

The V and J genes are TRBV7-2 and TRBJ1-5; D remains unclear. Sequencing was performed on cultured PBMCs, taken from culture after CMV antigen stimulation. The clonotype originates from a human donor in good health (CMV status not recorded). Some clones in this sample may be carry-over from other donors' samples. The CDR3 sequence is CASSLVVEQPQHF. The CDR3 nucleotides are TGTGCCAGCAGCTTGGTGGTGGAACAGCCCCAGCATTTT.